Sequencing of this T cell receptor beta chain was carried out in a study of chemoradiotherapy in HPV16-positive cancers. Using immunoSEQ multiplex PCR, the repertoire was profiled, and TCRdb retains in-frame clones only, with some absent. The table lists 9,000 to 15,000 clones, 63% of them singletons. Per the germline V gene, CDR1 is SGHRS and CDR2 is YFSETQ. The V gene end was trimmed by 4 bases and the J gene end by 4 bases; junction bases not matched to a gene: 4. The CDR3 length is 14 residues. This sample was obtained from a patient who underwent chemoradiotherapy. The V gene is TRBV5-1, the J gene TRBJ1-1; 10 bases align to TRBD1. The receptor's source is a human donor with HPV-associated anogenital cancer. The CDR3 coding sequence is TGCGCCAGCAGCGGCCGGGACAGGGGCACTGAAGCTTTCTTT. It codes for CASSGRDRGTEAFF.